This T cell receptor beta chain was sequenced in a study of T cells in Graves' hyperthyroidism and ophthalmopathy. This clonotype showed up just a few times. The CDR3 has 13 amino acids. Trimming stripped 3 bases from V and 8 bases from J, with 8 bases between. Germline assignment: CDR1 LNHDA and CDR2 SQIVND (reference sequence). RNA transcripts yielded amplified TCR beta CDR3 regions. The HTBI primer set was used in a first-round RT-PCR of the TCR CDR3. A single record per CDR3 protein comes from TCRdb applying MiXCR to the multiplex PCR reads. The sample has 730,000 or so distinct CDR3 sequences; about 19% are singletons.

Sequencing was done on a sample of blood. The source is a woman in her fifties or sixties with Graves' hyperthyroidism that later progressed to Graves' ophthalmopathy. This chain joins TRBV19 and TRBJ1-6; no clear D. This CDR3 is CASSIHTDSPLHF. The CDR3 region has the DNA TGTGCCAGTAGTATTCACACGGATTCACCCCTCCACTTT.